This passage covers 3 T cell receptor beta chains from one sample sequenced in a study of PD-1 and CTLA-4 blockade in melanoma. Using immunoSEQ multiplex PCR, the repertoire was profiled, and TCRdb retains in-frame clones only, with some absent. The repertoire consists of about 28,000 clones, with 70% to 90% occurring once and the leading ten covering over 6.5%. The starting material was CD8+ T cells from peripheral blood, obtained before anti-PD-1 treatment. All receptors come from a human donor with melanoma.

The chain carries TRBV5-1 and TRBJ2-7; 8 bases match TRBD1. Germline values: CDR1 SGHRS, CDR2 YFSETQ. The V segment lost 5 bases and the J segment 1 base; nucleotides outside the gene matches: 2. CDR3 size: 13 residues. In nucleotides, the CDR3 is TGCGCCAGCAGGTGGGACAGGTCCTACGAGCAGTACTTC. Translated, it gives CASRWDRSYEQYF.

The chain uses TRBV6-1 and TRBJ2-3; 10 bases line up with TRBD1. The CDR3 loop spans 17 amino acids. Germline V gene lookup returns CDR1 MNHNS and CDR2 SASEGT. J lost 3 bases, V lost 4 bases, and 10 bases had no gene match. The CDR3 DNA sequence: TGTGCCAGCAGTGGCCCTCCCGACAGGGGGCGGACAGATACGCAGTATTTT. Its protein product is CASSGPPDRGRTDTQYF.

CDR3 residues: CASSIDWQNTEAFF. The CDR3 bases are TGTGCCAGTAGTATAGATTGGCAGAACACTGAAGCTTTCTTT. This rearrangement joins TRBV19 to TRBJ1-1; D is undetermined. Germline values: CDR1 LNHDA, CDR2 SQIVND (reference sequence). The CDR3 consists of 14 residues. The V and J ends lost 0 bases and 1 base respectively, with 6 bases between them.